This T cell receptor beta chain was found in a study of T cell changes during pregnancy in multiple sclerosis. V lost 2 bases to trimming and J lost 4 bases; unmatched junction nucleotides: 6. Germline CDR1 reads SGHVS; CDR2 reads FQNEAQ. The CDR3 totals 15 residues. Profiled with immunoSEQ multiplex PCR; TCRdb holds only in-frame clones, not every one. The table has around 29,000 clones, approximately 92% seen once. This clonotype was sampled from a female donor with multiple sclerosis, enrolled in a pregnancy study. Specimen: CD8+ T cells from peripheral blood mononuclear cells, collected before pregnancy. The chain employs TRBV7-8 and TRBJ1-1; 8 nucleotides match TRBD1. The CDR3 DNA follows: TGTGCCAGCAGCTTAAGCAGGGGGCTTCTCACTGAAGCTTTCTTT. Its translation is CASSLSRGLLTEAFF.